This T cell receptor beta chain came from a study of CD8 T cells in ankylosing spondylitis. Study conclusions and caveats: Characteristic, it appeared, of ankylosing spondylitis blood was a TCR beta motif of about eight highly homologous variants.

In its sample, this clonotype was seen a few times. Its antigen is as yet unknown. MiXCR, applied by TCRdb to the 5' RACE reads, yields one record per CDR3 protein. The sample consists of 210,000 or so distinct CDR3 sequences, 8% to 10% of them appearing once. The CDR3 extends over 14 amino acids. Germline trimming cut 8 bases from V and 3 bases from J; bases unmatched to any gene: 8. Germline assignment: CDR1 SGHTA and CDR2 FQGNSA. V and J are TRBV7-2 and TRBJ2-7, with TRBD1 matching over 9 bases. Material: blood, either unsorted or a sorted T cell fraction (not recorded which). The receptor was isolated from a female donor with ankylosing spondylitis or in good health (not recorded which). The CDR3 sequence: CASSRDRARYEQYF. Here the CDR3 DNA reads TGTGCCAGCTCCCGGGACAGGGCTCGCTACGAGCAGTACTTC. The whole variable domain, filled in from reference TRBV7-2 and TRBJ2-7, reads GAGVSQSPSNKVTEKGKDVELRCDPISGHTALYWYRQSLGQGLEFLIYFQGNSAPDKSGLPSDRFSAERTGGSVSTLTIQRTQQEDSAVYLCASSRDRARYEQYFGPGTRLTVT.